The 8 T cell receptor beta chains in this list originate from one sample, sequenced in a study of PD-1 blockade in classical Hodgkin lymphoma. Only in-frame clones appear in the TCRdb table, and some are missing; sequencing was by immunoSEQ multiplex PCR. This sample has tens of thousands of clones, with around 80% found just once. Time point indicated: cycle 4 day 1 (C4D1), after less than 7 weeks of nivolumab. Every patient was affected by relapse after autologous stem cell transplantation, while exposure to brentuximab vedotin was not uniform. Sequenced material: peripheral blood mononuclear cells (PBMCs), taken before the fourth cycle of nivolumab. The receptors were sampled from a human donor with classical Hodgkin lymphoma.

A single count supports this clone. V is TRBV4-1 and J is TRBJ2-1; a weak D match, TRBD2 (5 bases). V dropped 8 bases and J dropped 0 bases, with 14 bases sitting between them. Germline CDR1 is MGHRA and CDR2 is YSYEKL. This CDR3 region has 15 residues. CDR3 sequence (DNA): TGCGCCAGCCGAACGGCGGGTAGCTCCTACAATGAGCAGTTCTTC. Its protein product is CASRTAGSSYNEQFF.

This clone was seen only a few times. The chain uses TRBV7-2 and TRBJ2-1, with 7 bases aligning to TRBD2. This CDR3 spans 16 amino acids. Germline lookup yields CDR1 SGHTA and CDR2 FQGNSA. The J segment lost 7 bases and the V segment lost 1 base, leaving 10 bases of the junction unmatched. DNA of the CDR3: TGTGCCAGCAGCTTAGGAGGCTCGGGGGGTTGGAATGAGCAGTTCTTC. Translation: CASSLGGSGGWNEQFF.

V is TRBV30 and J is TRBJ2-4, with TRBD2 matching over 7 bases. The germline V gene has CDR1 GTSNPN and CDR2 SVGIG (reference sequence). After removal of 2 bases from V and 0 bases from J, the junction contained 7 bases not matched to a gene. This CDR3 region has 16 residues. The CDR3 loop is CAWSIGRTLAKNIQYF. The CDR3 DNA follows: TGTGCCTGGAGTATCGGGAGGACACTAGCCAAAAACATTCAGTACTTC.

V gene TRBV5-6 combines with J gene TRBJ1-2; 8 bases line up with TRBD1. Trimming at V came to 4 bases and at J to 5 bases, leaving 13 bases not matched to a gene. The germline V gene encodes CDR1 SGHDT and CDR2 YYEEEE. CDR3 size: 16 residues. CDR3 DNA sequence: TGTGCCAGCAGCGCTGGGGGGACAGGTAGACCGTATGGCTACACCTTC. This gives the protein CASSAGGTGRPYGYTF.

The chain recombines TRBV9 with TRBJ2-7; D might be TRBD1 (6 bases). The CDR3 runs 14 residues. Trimming took off 0 bases at V and 2 bases at J, with 9 bases between the two ends. Germline-derived CDR1 and CDR2 are SGDLS and YYNGEE. CDR3 coding DNA: TGTGCCAGCAGCGTAGAAGGGGGTCCCTACGAGCAGTACTTC. As protein: CASSVEGGPYEQYF.

The rearrangement joins TRBV5-1 to TRBJ2-1, with TRBD2 matching over 15 bases. The germline V gene has CDR1 SGHRS and CDR2 YFSETQ. The CDR3 runs to 20 residues. The V and J ends lost 7 bases and 9 bases, in that order; junction bases with no gene match: 23. CDR3 residues: CASYSYSFGLAGGPKGEQFF. In DNA form, the CDR3 reads TGCGCCAGCTATAGTTATTCTTTCGGACTAGCGGGAGGGCCAAAAGGTGAGCAGTTCTTC.

V gene TRBV28 combines with J gene TRBJ2-7, with a tentative D call TRBD2 (6 bases). The length of the CDR3 is 14 residues. V was pared by 1 base and J by 3 bases, with 10 bases between. Germline-derived CDR1 and CDR2 are MDHEN and SYDVKM. The CDR3, as DNA: TGTGCCAGCAGTTTATCGTGGGGAGGCTACGAGCAGTACTTC. Translating it yields CASSLSWGGYEQYF.

This chain links TRBV19 with TRBJ2-7; TRBD2 might be the D (6 bases). CDR1 is LNHDA, CDR2 SQIVND, per germline (reference sequence). The CDR3 spans 14 residues. Trimming took 5 bases from V and 4 from J, leaving 15 bases between them. The CDR3 here is CASSLAVLGYEQYF. The DNA for the CDR3 is TGTGCCAGTAGTTTAGCGGTGCTAGGTTACGAGCAGTACTTC.